Listed here are 17 T cell receptor beta chains from one sample, sequenced in a study of molecular identifiers for immune sequencing clone quantification. TCRdb independently ran MiXCR on the PCR reads; one entry per CDR3 protein. The table has 490,000 or so distinct CDR3 sequences, around 23% seen once. What was sequenced was naive CD8+ T cells from blood, with Jurkat cell RNA spiked in. Subset described: FACS-sorted CD8+CD4-CCR7+CD45RA+ naive T cells. The receptor source for this set is a human donor in good health. Some libraries in this study had Jurkat cell RNA spiked in.

In its sample, this clonotype was seen a few times. The chain recombines TRBV7-9 with TRBJ2-7; D may match TRBD1 or TRBD2 (5 bases each). The germline V gene encodes CDR1 SEHNR and CDR2 FQNEAQ (reference sequence). The V end lost 5 bases, the J end lost 2 bases, and 19 bases lay between the germline ends. The CDR3 length is 16 residues. The DNA of the CDR3 is TGTGCCAGCAGCCAGGCCCCTAGCAGGGCTCCCTACGAGCAGTACTTC. Its protein product is CASSQAPSRAPYEQYF.

This clonotype occurred a few times. The V call is TRBV4-3, the J call TRBJ1-5, with a tentative D call TRBD1 (6 bases). Per germline, CDR1 LGHNA and CDR2 YSLEER. This CDR3 contains 15 residues. Trimming pared 0 bases from V and 6 bases from J, leaving 12 bases between. CDR3: CASSQDKGGAQPQHF. CDR3 nucleotides: TGCGCCAGCAGCCAAGATAAGGGGGGGGCTCAGCCCCAGCATTTT.

This clonotype occurred a few times. This clone may be a read error of a much larger clone one base away. The V and J genes are TRBV29-1 and TRBJ2-7; TRBD1 agrees at 9 bases. This CDR3 is 11 amino acids long. The germline CDR1 and CDR2 sequences are SQVTM and ANQGSEA. DNA of the CDR3: TGCAGCGTTGCAACAGGGGGCGAGCGGTACTTC. Translated, it gives CSVATGGERYF.

This clonotype was seen a handful of times. This chain uses TRBV30 with TRBJ2-1; D is possibly TRBD1 or TRBD2 (5 bases each). V was cut by 3 bases and J by 6 bases, with 12 bases left in between. The CDR3 totals 13 residues. Germline values: CDR1 GTSNPN, CDR2 SVGIG (reference sequence). The CDR3 sequence is CAWRQRGINEQFF. CDR3 sequence (DNA): TGTGCCTGGAGACAGAGGGGTATCAATGAGCAGTTCTTC.

This clonotype was seen ten or more times. The V and J genes are TRBV24-1 and TRBJ2-1; a possible D gene is TRBD2 (7 bases). The CDR3 sequence is 17 residues long. Trimming took off 3 bases at V and 8 bases at J, with 22 bases between the two ends. Looked up from germline, CDR1 is KGHDR and CDR2 is SFDVKD. CDR3 nucleotide sequence: TGTGCCACCAGTGATCCCCATAAGGGGGGGCTCACGGATGAGCAGTTCTTC. Translation gives CATSDPHKGGLTDEQFF.

V gene TRBV7-6 combines with J gene TRBJ1-4; 7 bases are shared with TRBD1. From germline, CDR1 is SGHVS and CDR2 FNYEAQ. J lost 4 bases, V lost 3 bases, and 17 bases had no gene match. This CDR3 is built from 19 residues. CDR3 DNA sequence: TGTGCCAGCAGCTTGGAGACAGGGTTCGGAGCTGTGGTTAATGAAAAACTGTTTTTT. It translates to CASSLETGFGAVVNEKLFF.

The chain is built from TRBV27 and TRBJ2-7, with D possibly TRBD1 on 5 matching bases. This CDR3 comprises 14 residues. Per the germline V gene, CDR1 is MNHEY and CDR2 is SMNVEV (reference sequence). Deletions cut 4 bases from V and 5 bases from J, with 15 bases between. CDR3 coding DNA: TGTGCCAGCAGTTCCCGAGTGGGGCGCGACGAGCAGTACTTC. This translates into CASSSRVGRDEQYF.

This clonotype was observed a few times. The rearrangement joins TRBV30 to TRBJ2-3; TRBD2 matches at 9 bases. J lost 4 bases, V lost 0 bases, and 5 bases had no gene match. The CDR3 runs to 15 residues. The germline V gene has CDR1 GTSNPN and CDR2 SVGIG (reference sequence). CDR3 bases: TGTGCCTGGAGTGTCGGTAGCGGGGGCGCAGATACGCAGTATTTT. Residues: CAWSVGSGGADTQYF.

As for this clonotype: Being one base from a much bigger clone, this may be a read error. The V and J genes are TRBV3-1 and TRBJ1-2; 8 positions match TRBD1. Per the germline V gene, CDR1 is LGHDT and CDR2 is YNNKEL (reference sequence). The CDR3 has 14 residues. V shed 4 bases, J shed 4 bases, and the junction held 5 bases outside the gene matches. CDR3 DNA: TGTGCCAGCAGCCCGGACAGGGTTGCCTATGGCTACACCTTC. Amino acid sequence: CASSPDRVAYGYTF. Full variable domain (missing parts from reference TRBV3-1 and TRBJ1-2): DTAVSQTPKYLVTQMGNDKSIKCEQNLGHDTMYWYKQDSKKFLKIMFSYNNKELIINETVPNRFSPKSPDKAHLNLHINSLELGDSAVYFCASSPDRVAYGYTFGSGTRLTVV.

This clonotype was recorded only once. J is TRBJ2-7 and V is TRBV6-6; D may be TRBD2 (6 bases). Germline lookup yields CDR1 MNHNY and CDR2 SVGAGI (reference sequence). V was shortened by 7 bases and J by 3 bases, with 13 bases between the two germline ends. The CDR3 is made up of 13 amino acids. The CDR3 DNA reads TGTGCCAGCACCCCAGGGACTTACTACGAGCAGTACTTC. Translated, it gives CASTPGTYYEQYF.

The V gene is TRBV9, the J gene TRBJ1-2; D is unclear. Germline loops: CDR1 SGDLS, CDR2 YYNGEE. The CDR3 is 15 residues long. V shed 0 bases and J shed 2 bases, with 11 bases lying between them. The CDR3: CASSVGAAGNYGYTF. In DNA, the CDR3 is TGTGCCAGCAGCGTAGGGGCAGCTGGGAACTATGGCTACACCTTC.

This clonotype was counted many times. The chain employs TRBV7-9 and TRBJ2-6; TRBD1 might be the D (5 bases). V was pared by 5 bases and J by 4 bases, with 9 bases between. CDR1 and CDR2 (germline): SEHNR, FQNEAQ (reference sequence). This CDR3 has 14 amino acids. CDR3 DNA: TGTGCCAGCAGCCCCAGGGAAGGGGCCAACGTCCTGACTTTC. Amino acids: CASSPREGANVLTF.

Many counts were recorded for this clonotype. The CDR3 region is CASSITGGNEKLFF. CDR3 sequence (DNA): TGTGCCAGCAGTATTACAGGGGGTAATGAAAAACTGTTTTTT. The J gene is TRBJ1-4, the V gene TRBV27; 8 nucleotides agree with TRBD1. CDR3 length: 14 amino acids. J was trimmed by 4 bases and V by 5 bases; bases with no gene match: 3. CDR1 and CDR2 from the germline V gene are MNHEY and SMNVEV (reference sequence). Drawing the rest from reference TRBV27 and TRBJ1-4, the complete variable domain is EAQVTQNPRYLITVTGKKLTVTCSQNMNHEYMSWYRQDPGLGLRQIYYSMNVEVTDKGDVPEGYKVSRKEKRNFPLILESPSPNQTSLYFCASSITGGNEKLFFGSGTQLSVL.

Ten or more counts support this clonotype. The rearrangement uses TRBV14 and TRBJ2-2; tentative D call: TRBD1 (6 bases). The CDR3 is made up of 16 amino acids. The V gene's germline CDR1 is SGHDN and CDR2 FVKESK. The V and J ends lost 3 bases and 3 bases respectively, with 14 bases between them. The chain's CDR3 is CASSHHYNRDTGELFF. The CDR3 DNA sequence: TGTGCCAGCAGCCACCACTATAACAGGGACACCGGGGAGCTGTTTTTT.

This clonotype was recorded at least ten times. V and J are TRBV7-9 and TRBJ2-5; D unresolved. CDR1 and CDR2 from the germline V gene are SEHNR and FQNEAQ (reference sequence). The length of the CDR3 is 11 residues. Trimming pared 5 bases from V and 5 bases from J, leaving 6 bases between. CDR3 protein: CASSPYETQYF. The CDR3 DNA is TGTGCCAGCAGCCCATACGAGACCCAGTACTTC.

The rearrangement joins TRBV6-2 or TRBV6-3 to TRBJ2-1; D is perhaps TRBD2 (6 bases). The CDR3 is made up of 18 amino acids. V shed 0 bases and J shed 3 bases, with 18 bases lying between them. Germline-derived CDR1 and CDR2 are MNHEY and SVGEGT. The CDR3 DNA follows: TGTGCCAGCAGTTACTCACAACGGACGGAGGGTTTCTACAATGAGCAGTTCTTC. It is translated as CASSYSQRTEGFYNEQFF.

This rearrangement joins TRBV29-1 to TRBJ2-2; 7 nucleotides line up with TRBD2. The CDR3 length is 21 residues. Germline CDR1 SQVTM, CDR2 ANQGSEA. V lost 1 base to trimming and J lost 4 bases; unmatched junction nucleotides: 24. The CDR3 here is CSVEGNVVMSGGRVSTGELFF. In DNA, the CDR3 is TGCAGCGTTGAAGGAAATGTTGTAATGTCTGGCGGGAGAGTTTCCACCGGGGAGCTGTTTTTT.